The 8 T cell receptor beta chains below come from one sample, sequenced in a study of T cell changes during pregnancy in multiple sclerosis. The repertoire was sequenced with immunoSEQ multiplex PCR; TCRdb's copy has only in-frame clones and lacks some. The repertoire includes 20,000 to 25,000 clones, more than 85% of them detected once, and roughly 0.68% sits in the top ten. The sample here was CD4+ T cells from peripheral blood mononuclear cells, taken in the third trimester of pregnancy. The receptors were sampled from a female donor with multiple sclerosis, enrolled in a pregnancy study.

This chain connects TRBV15 to TRBJ1-1; D is possibly TRBD1 (6 bases). Germline V gene data show CDR1 as LNHNV and CDR2 as YYDKDF (reference sequence). Between the trimmed V and J ends, which lost 2 bases and 2 bases, there was a span of 9 bases. This CDR3 has 14 residues. The CDR3 protein is CATSRKGGNTEAFF. The CDR3 DNA sequence: TGTGCCACCAGCAGAAAAGGGGGAAACACTGAAGCTTTCTTT.

V gene TRBV2 combines with J gene TRBJ1-2; 10 bases align to TRBD1. From germline, CDR1 is SNHLY and CDR2 FYNNEI. The CDR3 has 14 residues. V lost 7 bases, J lost 4 bases, and 6 bases stayed unmatched. The CDR3 DNA sequence: TGTGCCAGCACAGGGGGGACAGGGGCCTATGGCTACACCTTC. Translated, it gives CASTGGTGAYGYTF. The full variable domain, completed using reference TRBV2 and TRBJ1-2, is EPEVTQTPSHQVTQMGQEVILRCVPISNHLYFYWYRQILGQKVEFLVSFYNNEISEKSEIFDDQFSVERPDGSNFTLKIRSTKLEDSAMYFCASTGGTGAYGYTFGSGTRLTVV.

V is TRBV7-8 and J is TRBJ2-5; D possibly corresponds to TRBD2 (6 bases). CDR1 and CDR2 (germline): SGHVS, FQNEAQ. Between the trimmed V and J ends, which lost 1 base and 2 bases, there was a span of 8 bases. This CDR3 comprises 14 residues. Here the CDR3 reads CASSLEAGQETQYF. In nucleotides, the CDR3 is TGTGCCAGCAGCTTAGAGGCGGGACAAGAGACCCAGTACTTC.

This chain links TRBV14 with TRBJ2-7, with no clear D. Trimming removed 4 bases at V and 1 base at J, with 23 bases between. Germline CDR1 is SGHDN and CDR2 is FVKESK. CDR3 length: 18 amino acids. The CDR3 region has the DNA TGTGCCAGCAGCCCTAGTAGATCAACCCGACGGAGTTCCTACGAGCAGTACTTC. It translates to CASSPSRSTRRSSYEQYF.

This rearrangement joins TRBV7-2 to TRBJ2-1; 8 bases fit TRBD1. Per the germline V gene, CDR1 is SGHTA and CDR2 is FQGNSA. The trim removed 1 base at V and 9 bases at J, leaving 5 bases unmatched. The CDR3 extends over 14 amino acids. DNA of the CDR3: TGTGCCAGCAGCTTAGGTCAGACAGGGGTTGAGCAGTTCTTC. Translating it yields CASSLGQTGVEQFF.

Only a few counts were recorded for this clone. This chain links TRBV29-1 with TRBJ2-7, with TRBD1 matching over 11 bases. This CDR3 is 17 amino acids long. The germline V gene has CDR1 SQVTM and CDR2 ANQGSEA. The J segment lost 3 bases and the V segment lost 4 bases, leaving 14 bases of the junction unmatched. The CDR3 region has the DNA TGCAGCGTTGTCCTCCGGGACAGGGGGATCCCTAACTACGAGCAGTACTTC. Translated: CSVVLRDRGIPNYEQYF.

V and J are TRBV5-4 and TRBJ2-7; 7 positions agree with TRBD1. The germline V gene encodes CDR1 SGHNT and CDR2 YYREEE (reference sequence). The V segment lost 0 bases and the J segment 5 bases; nucleotides outside the gene matches: 5. The CDR3 covers 14 residues. The CDR3 region is CASSLGQGVNEQYF. The CDR3 bases are TGTGCCAGCAGCTTGGGCCAGGGGGTGAACGAGCAGTACTTC.

The chain uses TRBV18 and TRBJ2-1; 10 nucleotides match TRBD2. With V trimmed by 6 bases and J by 4 bases, 9 bases remained unmatched. The germline V gene encodes CDR1 KGHSH and CDR2 LQKENI. This CDR3 spans 16 amino acids. In nucleotides, the CDR3 is TGTGCCAGCTCTCCTTCCGGGACTAGCGATTACAATGAGCAGTTCTTC. Translation gives CASSPSGTSDYNEQFF.